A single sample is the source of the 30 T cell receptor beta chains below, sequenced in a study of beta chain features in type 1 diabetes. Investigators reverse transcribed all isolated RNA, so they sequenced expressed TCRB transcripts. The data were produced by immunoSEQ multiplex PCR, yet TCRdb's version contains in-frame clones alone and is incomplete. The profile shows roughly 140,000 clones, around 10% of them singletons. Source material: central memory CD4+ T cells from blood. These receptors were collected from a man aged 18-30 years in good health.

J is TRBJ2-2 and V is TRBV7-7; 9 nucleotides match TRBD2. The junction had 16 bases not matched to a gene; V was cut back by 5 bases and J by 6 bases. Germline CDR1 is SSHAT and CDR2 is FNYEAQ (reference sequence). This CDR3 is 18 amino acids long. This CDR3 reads CASSRGALGAGGAGELFF. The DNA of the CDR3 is TGTGCCAGCAGCCGGGGCGCCTTGGGAGCGGGAGGCGCCGGGGAGCTGTTTTTT.

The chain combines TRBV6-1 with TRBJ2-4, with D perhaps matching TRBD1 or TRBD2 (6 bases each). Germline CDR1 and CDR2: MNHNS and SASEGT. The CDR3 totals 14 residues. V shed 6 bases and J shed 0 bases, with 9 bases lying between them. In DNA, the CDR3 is TGTGCCAGCAGAAGGGGGGAAGCCAAAAACATTCAGTACTTC. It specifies CASRRGEAKNIQYF.

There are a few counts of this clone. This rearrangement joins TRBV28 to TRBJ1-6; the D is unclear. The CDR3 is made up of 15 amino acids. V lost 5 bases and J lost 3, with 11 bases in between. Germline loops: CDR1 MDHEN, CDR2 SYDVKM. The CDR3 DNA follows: TGTGCCAGCAGTCCCCCCCGCGGCTATAATTCACCCCTCCACTTT. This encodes CASSPPRGYNSPLHF. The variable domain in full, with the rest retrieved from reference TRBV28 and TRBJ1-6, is DVKVTQSSRYLVKRTGEKVFLECVQDMDHENMFWYRQDPGLGLRLIYFSYDVKMKEKGDIPEGYSVSREKKERFSLILESASTNQTSMYLCASSPPRGYNSPLHFGNGTRLTVT.

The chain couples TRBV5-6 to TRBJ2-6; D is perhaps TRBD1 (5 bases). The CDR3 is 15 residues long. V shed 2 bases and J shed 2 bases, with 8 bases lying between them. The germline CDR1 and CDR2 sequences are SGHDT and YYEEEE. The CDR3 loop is CASSFRVAGANVLTF. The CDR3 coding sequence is TGTGCCAGCAGCTTCAGGGTAGCTGGGGCCAACGTCCTGACTTTC.

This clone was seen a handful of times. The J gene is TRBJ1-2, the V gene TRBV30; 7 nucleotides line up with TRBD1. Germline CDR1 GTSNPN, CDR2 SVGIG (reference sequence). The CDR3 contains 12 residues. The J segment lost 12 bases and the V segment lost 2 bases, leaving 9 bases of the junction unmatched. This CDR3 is CAWSLRQGVHTF. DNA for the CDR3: TGTGCCTGGAGTCTGCGACAGGGTGTACACACCTTC. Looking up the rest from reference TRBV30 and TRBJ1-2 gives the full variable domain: SQTIHQWPATLVQPVGSPLSLECTVEGTSNPNLYWYRQAAGRGLQLLFYSVGIGQISSEVPQNLSASRPQDRQFILSSKKLLLSDSGFYLCAWSLRQGVHTFGSGTRLTVV.

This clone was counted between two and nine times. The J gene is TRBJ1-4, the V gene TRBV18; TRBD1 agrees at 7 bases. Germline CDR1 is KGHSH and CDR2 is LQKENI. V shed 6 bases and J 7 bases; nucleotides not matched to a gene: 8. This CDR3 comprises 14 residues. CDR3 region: CASSLDWTGEKLFF. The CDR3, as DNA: TGTGCCAGCTCTCTCGACTGGACAGGTGAAAAACTGTTTTTT. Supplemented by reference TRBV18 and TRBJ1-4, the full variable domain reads NAGVMQNPRHLVRRRGQEARLRCSPMKGHSHVYWYRQLPEEGLKFMVYLQKENIIDESGMPKERFSAEFPKEGPSILRIQQVVRGDSAAYFCASSLDWTGEKLFFGSGTQLSVL.

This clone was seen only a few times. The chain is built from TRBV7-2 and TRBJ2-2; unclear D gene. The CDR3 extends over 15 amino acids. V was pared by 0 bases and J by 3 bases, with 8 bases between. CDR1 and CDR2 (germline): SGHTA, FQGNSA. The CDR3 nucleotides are TGTGCCAGCAGCTTAGCGTTCACCTACACCGGGGAGCTGTTTTTT. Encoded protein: CASSLAFTYTGELFF.

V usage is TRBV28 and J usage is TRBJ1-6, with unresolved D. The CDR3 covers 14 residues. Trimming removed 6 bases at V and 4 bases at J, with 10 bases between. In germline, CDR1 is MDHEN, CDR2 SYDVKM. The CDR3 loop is CASRQQSYNSPLHF. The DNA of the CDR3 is TGTGCCAGCAGACAACAAAGTTATAATTCACCCCTCCACTTT.

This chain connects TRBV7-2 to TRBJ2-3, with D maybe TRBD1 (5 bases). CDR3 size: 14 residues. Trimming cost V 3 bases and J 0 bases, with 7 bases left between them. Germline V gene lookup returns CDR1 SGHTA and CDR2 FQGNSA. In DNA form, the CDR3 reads TGTGCCAGCAGCTTTGACAGAAGCACAGATACGCAGTATTTT. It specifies CASSFDRSTDTQYF.

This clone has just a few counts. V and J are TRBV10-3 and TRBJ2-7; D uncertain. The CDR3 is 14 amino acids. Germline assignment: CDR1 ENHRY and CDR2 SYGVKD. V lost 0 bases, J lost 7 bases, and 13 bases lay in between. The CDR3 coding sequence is TGTGCCATCAGTGAGTCGAGTGGGTCGGAGGAGCAGTACTTC. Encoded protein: CAISESSGSEEQYF.

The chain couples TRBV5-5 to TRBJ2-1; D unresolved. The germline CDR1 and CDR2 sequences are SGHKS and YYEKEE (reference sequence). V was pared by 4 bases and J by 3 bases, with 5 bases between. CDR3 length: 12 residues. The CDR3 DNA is TGTGCCAGCAGCCGTGACTACAATGAGCAGTTCTTC. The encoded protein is CASSRDYNEQFF.

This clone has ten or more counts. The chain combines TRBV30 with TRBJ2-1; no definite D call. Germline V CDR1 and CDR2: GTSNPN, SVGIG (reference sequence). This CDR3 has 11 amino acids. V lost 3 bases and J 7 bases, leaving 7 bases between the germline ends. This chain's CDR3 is CAWRTWNEQFF. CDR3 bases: TGTGCCTGGAGGACTTGGAATGAGCAGTTCTTC.

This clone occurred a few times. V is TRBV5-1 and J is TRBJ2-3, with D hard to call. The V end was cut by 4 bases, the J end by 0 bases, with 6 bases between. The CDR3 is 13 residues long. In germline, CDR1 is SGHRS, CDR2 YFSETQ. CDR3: CASSPTSTDTQYF. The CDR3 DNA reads TGCGCCAGCAGCCCGACTAGCACAGATACGCAGTATTTT. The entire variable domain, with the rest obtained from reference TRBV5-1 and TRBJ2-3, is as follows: KAGVTQTPRYLIKTRGQQVTLSCSPISGHRSVSWYQQTPGQGLQFLFEYFSETQRNKGNFPGRFSGRQFSNSRSEMNVSTLELGDSALYLCASSPTSTDTQYFGPGTRLTVL.

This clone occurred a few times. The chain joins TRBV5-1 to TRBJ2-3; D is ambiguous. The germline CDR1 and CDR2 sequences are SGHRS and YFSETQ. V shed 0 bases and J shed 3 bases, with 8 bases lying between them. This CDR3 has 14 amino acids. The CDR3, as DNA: TGCGCCAGCAGCTTGGGTGACAAAACAGATACGCAGTATTTT. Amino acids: CASSLGDKTDTQYF.

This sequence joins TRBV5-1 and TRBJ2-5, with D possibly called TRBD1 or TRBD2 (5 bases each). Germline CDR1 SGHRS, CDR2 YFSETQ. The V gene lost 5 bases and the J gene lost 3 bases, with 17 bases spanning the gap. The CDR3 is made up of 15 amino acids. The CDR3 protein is CASSFGSGGKETQYF. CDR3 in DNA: TGCGCCAGCAGTTTCGGATCTGGGGGAAAAGAGACCCAGTACTTC.

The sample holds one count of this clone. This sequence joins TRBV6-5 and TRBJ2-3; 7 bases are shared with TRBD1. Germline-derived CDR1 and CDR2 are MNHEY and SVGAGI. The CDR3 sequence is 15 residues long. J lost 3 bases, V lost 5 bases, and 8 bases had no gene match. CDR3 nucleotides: TGTGCCAGCAGTCGCCGACAGGGAAGGACAGATACGCAGTATTTT. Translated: CASSRRQGRTDTQYF.

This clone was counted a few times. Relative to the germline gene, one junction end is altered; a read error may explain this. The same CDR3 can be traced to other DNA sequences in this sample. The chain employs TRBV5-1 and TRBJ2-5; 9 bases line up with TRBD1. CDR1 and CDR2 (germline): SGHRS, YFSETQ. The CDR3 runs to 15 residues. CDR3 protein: CASGLGQGLSETQYF. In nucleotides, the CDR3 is TGCGCCAGCGGCTTGGGACAGGGCCTTTCGGAGACCCAGTACTTC.

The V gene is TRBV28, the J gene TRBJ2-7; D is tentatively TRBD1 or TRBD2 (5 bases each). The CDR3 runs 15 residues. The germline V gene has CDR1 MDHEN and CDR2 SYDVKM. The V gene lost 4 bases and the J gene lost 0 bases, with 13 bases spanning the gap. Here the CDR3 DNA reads TGTGCCAGCAGTTATATGGGACGTTCCTCCTACGAGCAGTACTTC. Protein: CASSYMGRSSYEQYF. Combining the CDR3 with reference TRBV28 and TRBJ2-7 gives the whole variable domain DVKVTQSSRYLVKRTGEKVFLECVQDMDHENMFWYRQDPGLGLRLIYFSYDVKMKEKGDIPEGYSVSREKKERFSLILESASTNQTSMYLCASSYMGRSSYEQYFGPGTRLTVT.

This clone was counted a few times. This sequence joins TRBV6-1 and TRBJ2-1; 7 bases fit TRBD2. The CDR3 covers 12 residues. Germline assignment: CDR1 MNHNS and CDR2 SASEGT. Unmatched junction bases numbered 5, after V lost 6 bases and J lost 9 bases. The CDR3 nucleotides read TGTGCCAGCAGAGGGGAGGGCGGTGAGCAGTTCTTC. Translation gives CASRGEGGEQFF.

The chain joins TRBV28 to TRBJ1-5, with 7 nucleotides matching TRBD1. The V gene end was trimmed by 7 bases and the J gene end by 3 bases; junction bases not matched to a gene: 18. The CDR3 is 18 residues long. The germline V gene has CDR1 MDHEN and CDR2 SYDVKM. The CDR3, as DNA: TGTGCCAGCATTAACCCCATAATGAGGGGGCGTAACAATCAGCCCCAGCATTTT. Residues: CASINPIMRGRNNQPQHF.

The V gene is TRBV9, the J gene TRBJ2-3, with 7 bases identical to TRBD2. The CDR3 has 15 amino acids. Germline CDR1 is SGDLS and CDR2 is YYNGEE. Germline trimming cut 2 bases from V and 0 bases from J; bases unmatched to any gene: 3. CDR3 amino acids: CASSVSGESTDTQYF. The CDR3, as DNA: TGTGCCAGCAGCGTGAGCGGGGAAAGCACAGATACGCAGTATTTT.

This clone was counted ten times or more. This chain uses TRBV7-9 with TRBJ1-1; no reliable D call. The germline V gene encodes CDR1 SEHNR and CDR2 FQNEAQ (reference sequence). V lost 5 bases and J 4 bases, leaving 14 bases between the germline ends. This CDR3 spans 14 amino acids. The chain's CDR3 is CASSPIASFTEAFF. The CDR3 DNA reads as TGTGCCAGCAGCCCAATCGCGAGTTTCACTGAAGCTTTCTTT.

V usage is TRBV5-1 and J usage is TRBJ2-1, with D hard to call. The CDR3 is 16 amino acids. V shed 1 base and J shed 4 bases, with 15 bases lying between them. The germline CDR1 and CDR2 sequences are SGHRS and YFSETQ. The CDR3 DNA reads TGCGCCAGCAGCTTGTTTCCGTCACCAACTTACAATGAGCAGTTCTTC. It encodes CASSLFPSPTYNEQFF.

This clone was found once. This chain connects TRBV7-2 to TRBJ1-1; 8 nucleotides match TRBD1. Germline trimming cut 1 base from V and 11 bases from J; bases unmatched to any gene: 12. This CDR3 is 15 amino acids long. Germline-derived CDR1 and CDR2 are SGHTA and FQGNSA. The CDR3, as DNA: TGTGCCAGCAGCTTAGGTGGACAGGGAGTGGGAGAGGCTTTCTTT. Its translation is CASSLGGQGVGEAFF. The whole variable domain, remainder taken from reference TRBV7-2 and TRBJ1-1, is GAGVSQSPSNKVTEKGKDVELRCDPISGHTALYWYRQSLGQGLEFLIYFQGNSAPDKSGLPSDRFSAERTGGSVSTLTIQRTQQEDSAVYLCASSLGGQGVGEAFFGQGTRLTVV.

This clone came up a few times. The CDR3 DNA reads TGTGCCAGCAGCCCCCTCGGGGGGAGCGATGAGCAGTTCTTC. As protein: CASSPLGGSDEQFF. The chain has TRBV7-9 and TRBJ2-1, with 7 bases aligning to TRBD2. Trimming at V came to 5 bases and at J to 8 bases, leaving 9 bases not matched to a gene. CDR1 is SEHNR, CDR2 FQNEAQ, per germline (reference sequence). The CDR3 loop spans 14 amino acids.

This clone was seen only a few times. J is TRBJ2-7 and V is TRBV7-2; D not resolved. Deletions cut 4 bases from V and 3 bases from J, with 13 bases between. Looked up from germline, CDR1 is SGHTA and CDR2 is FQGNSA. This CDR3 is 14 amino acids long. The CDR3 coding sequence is TGTGCCAGCAGCTCTCCGCAGGAGTACTACGAGCAGTACTTC. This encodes CASSSPQEYYEQYF.

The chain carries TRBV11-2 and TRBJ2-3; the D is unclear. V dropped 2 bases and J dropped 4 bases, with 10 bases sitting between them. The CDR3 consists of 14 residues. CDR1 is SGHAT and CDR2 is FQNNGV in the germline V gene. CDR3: CASSLSRLADTQYF. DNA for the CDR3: TGTGCCAGCAGCTTATCCCGCCTAGCAGATACGCAGTATTTT.

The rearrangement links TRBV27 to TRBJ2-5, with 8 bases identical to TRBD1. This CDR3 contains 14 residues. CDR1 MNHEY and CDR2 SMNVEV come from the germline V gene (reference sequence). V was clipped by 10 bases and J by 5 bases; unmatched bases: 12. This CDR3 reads CATRLRGPTETQYF. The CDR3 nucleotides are TGTGCCACCCGCCTCAGGGGGCCCACGGAGACCCAGTACTTC.

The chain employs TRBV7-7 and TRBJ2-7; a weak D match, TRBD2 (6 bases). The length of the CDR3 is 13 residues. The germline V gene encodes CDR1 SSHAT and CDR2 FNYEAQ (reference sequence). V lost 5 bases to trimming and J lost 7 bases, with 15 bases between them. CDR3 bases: TGTGCCAGCAGCGCAGCGGAGGGCCAAGAGCAGTACTTC. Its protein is CASSAAEGQEQYF.

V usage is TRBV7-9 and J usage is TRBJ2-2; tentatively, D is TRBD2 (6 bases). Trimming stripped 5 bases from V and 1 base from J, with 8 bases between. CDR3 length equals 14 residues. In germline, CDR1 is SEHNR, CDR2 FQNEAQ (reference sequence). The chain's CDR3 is CASSRDWNTGELFF. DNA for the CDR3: TGTGCCAGCAGCCGGGACTGGAACACCGGGGAGCTGTTTTTT.